Presented here are 24 T cell receptor beta chains from one specimen sequenced in a study of radiotherapy plus CTLA-4 blockade in lung cancer (dated by TCRdb to 2016 to 2018). Libraries were built with the immunoSEQ multiplex PCR assay. TCRdb holds this immuneACCESS table with in-frame rearrangements only. Some clones are missing; in checked studies, unresolved V genes explain under half, and the rest has no known cause. A total of 20,000 to 25,000 clones appear in this sample, around 70% of them only once. The ten largest make up around 3.5% of the sample. The specimen comprised peripheral blood, sampled from a patient treated with radiotherapy plus ipilimumab. These receptors were obtained from a human donor with non-small cell lung cancer who had stable disease on radiotherapy plus ipilimumab.

The rearrangement joins TRBV18 to TRBJ1-4; D is uncertain. V dropped 5 bases and J dropped 4 bases, with 11 bases sitting between them. The CDR3 contains 14 residues. Germline-derived CDR1 and CDR2 are KGHSH and LQKENI. The CDR3: CASSTLEDNEKLFF. The DNA for the CDR3 is TGTGCCAGCTCAACTCTCGAAGATAATGAAAAACTGTTTTTT.

The chain couples TRBV6-5 to TRBJ2-1; 7 bases align to TRBD2. The germline V gene has CDR1 MNHEY and CDR2 SVGAGI. The CDR3 is 14 amino acids. V gave up 0 bases and J gave up 7 bases; unmatched junction bases: 3. This chain's CDR3 is CASSYSGGINEQFF. The CDR3 DNA follows: TGTGCCAGCAGTTACTCGGGGGGGATAAATGAGCAGTTCTTC.

The rearrangement joins TRBV2 to TRBJ2-6; TRBD1 agrees at 9 bases. Germline CDR1 and CDR2: SNHLY and FYNNEI. The CDR3 length is 16 residues. The J segment lost 5 bases and the V segment lost 7 bases, leaving 9 bases of the junction unmatched. CDR3 bases: TGTGCCAGCAAAGGACAGGGGTTGGCTCGGGCCAACGTCCTGACTTTC. Translating it yields CASKGQGLARANVLTF.

V is TRBV11-2 and J is TRBJ1-1; TRBD1 is a possible D gene (5 bases). CDR1 is SGHAT, CDR2 FQNNGV, per germline. Trimming took 1 base from V and 3 from J, leaving 12 bases between them. The CDR3 runs 15 residues. Here the CDR3 reads CASSLAGQGYTEAFF. The DNA of the CDR3 is TGTGCCAGCAGCTTAGCGGGGCAGGGCTACACTGAAGCTTTCTTT.

About this clone itself: At one boundary the junction diverges from the germline segment, which might be a read error. The chain has TRBV7-8 and TRBJ1-1, with no clear D. The germline CDR1 and CDR2 sequences are SGHVS and FQNEAQ. This CDR3 has 13 amino acids. CDR3 sequence reads: CASSLLLTTETFF. In DNA, the CDR3 is TGTGCCAGCAGCTTATTGCTGACTACTGAAACTTTCTTT.

The sample holds a few counts of this clone. The V and J genes are TRBV4-2 and TRBJ2-4, with unresolved D. Germline V gene data show CDR1 as LGHNA and CDR2 as YNFKEQ. The V and J ends lost 5 bases and 1 base respectively, with 18 bases between them. There are 17 residues in the CDR3. The CDR3 DNA reads TGTGCCAGCAGCTTGGGTGCCCCGACGAGCGCCAAAAACATTCAGTACTTC. As protein: CASSLGAPTSAKNIQYF.

The J gene is TRBJ2-5, the V gene TRBV19; possibly TRBD1 for D (7 bases). The CDR3 contains 15 residues. Germline V gene data show CDR1 as LNHDA and CDR2 as SQIVND (reference sequence). V lost 3 bases, J lost 3 bases, and 14 bases lay in between. In DNA form, the CDR3 reads TGTGCCAGTAGTATTGGCGGGACAGTGGAAGAGACCCAGTACTTC. Translation gives CASSIGGTVEETQYF.

The V and J genes are TRBV7-2 and TRBJ2-7; 13 bases align to TRBD2. The CDR3 runs to 15 residues. The V gene end was trimmed by 3 bases and the J gene end by 3 bases; junction bases not matched to a gene: 2. The V gene's germline CDR1 is SGHTA and CDR2 FQGNSA. The DNA for the CDR3 is TGTGCCAGCAGCTTCGGACTAGCGGGAGACTACGAGCAGTACTTC. Translated: CASSFGLAGDYEQYF.

The CDR3 DNA is TGTGCCAGCTCACCTTACCTTGGCGACAATGAGCAGTTCTTC. Its translation: CASSPYLGDNEQFF. This chain links TRBV18 with TRBJ2-1; D unresolved. This CDR3 has 14 residues. The V and J ends lost 3 bases and 5 bases respectively, with 11 bases between them. Germline V gene sequence: CDR1 KGHSH, CDR2 LQKENI.

The rearrangement joins TRBV5-5 to TRBJ2-7; D unresolved. V lost 1 base to trimming and J lost 0 bases, with 11 bases between them. The length of the CDR3 is 15 residues. CDR1 and CDR2 (germline): SGHKS, YYEKEE (reference sequence). CDR3 coding DNA: TGTGCCAGCAGCTTGAGACCTTATAACTCCTACGAGCAGTACTTC. Protein sequence: CASSLRPYNSYEQYF.

Here the CDR3 reads CASSLARQGNTEAFF. In nucleotides, the CDR3 is TGTGCCAGCAGCTTAGCGAGGCAGGGGAACACTGAAGCTTTCTTT. V is TRBV11-2 and J is TRBJ1-1, with a possible D match to TRBD1 (5 bases). This CDR3 is built from 15 residues. Germline V gene lookup returns CDR1 SGHAT and CDR2 FQNNGV. Trimming pared 1 base from V and 1 base from J, leaving 10 bases between.

The J gene is TRBJ2-7, the V gene TRBV6-1; 9 bases match TRBD2. Germline values: CDR1 MNHNS, CDR2 SASEGT. This CDR3 region has 14 residues. Germline trimming cut 6 bases from V and 7 bases from J; bases unmatched to any gene: 10. This chain's CDR3 is CASRLSGSTGEQYF. CDR3 DNA sequence: TGTGCCAGCAGACTTAGCGGGAGTACGGGTGAGCAGTACTTC.

This clone has a handful of counts. The chain carries TRBV6-6 and TRBJ2-1, with TRBD1 matching 9 bases. Germline V gene sequence: CDR1 MNHNY, CDR2 SVGAGI (reference sequence). CDR3 length equals 12 residues. Trimming took 6 bases from V and 13 from J; bases not matched to a gene: 7. The CDR3 region has the DNA TGTGCCAGCAGACTAAACAGGGGGCTACAGTTCTTC. Its translation is CASRLNRGLQFF.

This clone was picked up a small number of times. This rearrangement joins TRBV14 to TRBJ1-2; TRBD1 matches at 8 bases. The CDR3 sequence is 15 residues long. V was pared by 1 base and J by 5 bases, with 6 bases of the junction left unmatched. The V gene's germline CDR1 is SGHDN and CDR2 FVKESK. The CDR3 DNA is TGTGCCAGCAGCCAAGCCACAGGGGGAGGGTATGGCTACACCTTC. Translating it yields CASSQATGGGYGYTF.

V usage is TRBV4-1 and J usage is TRBJ2-3; D is unclear. The germline V gene encodes CDR1 MGHRA and CDR2 YSYEKL. The CDR3 totals 16 residues. The V gene lost 7 bases and the J gene lost 0 bases, with 17 bases spanning the gap. The CDR3 DNA is TGCGCCAGCAACAACCCCCTCAGCGACAGCACAGATACGCAGTATTTT. Its protein product is CASNNPLSDSTDTQYF.

V is TRBV6-1 and J is TRBJ1-4, with D possibly being TRBD1 (6 bases). V was pared by 2 bases and J by 0 bases, with 16 bases between. CDR1 and CDR2 (germline): MNHNS, SASEGT. The length of the CDR3 is 18 residues. CDR3 coding DNA: TGTGCCAGCAGTGAAAGGGGGGTTCCGCGTGCAACTAATGAAAAACTGTTTTTT. Translating gives CASSERGVPRATNEKLFF.

A few counts support this clone. This chain links TRBV7-2 with TRBJ2-1; 8 bases align to TRBD1. V dropped 4 bases and J dropped 0; count of bases not matched to a gene: 2. CDR3 length equals 15 residues. Germline CDR1 reads SGHTA; CDR2 reads FQGNSA. The CDR3 coding sequence is TGTGCCAGCAGCTCCGGGACAGGCTCCTACAATGAGCAGTTCTTC. Amino acid sequence: CASSSGTGSYNEQFF.

This clone has a handful of counts. This rearrangement joins TRBV10-2 to TRBJ1-1, with D tentatively TRBD1 (5 bases). V was shortened by 10 bases and J by 5 bases, with 17 bases between the two germline ends. The CDR3 totals 13 residues. Germline V gives CDR1 WSHSY, CDR2 SAAADI. The DNA of the CDR3 is TGCGCCACCCAGGTTGGGGCGCGTACTGAAGCTTTCTTT. This gives the protein CATQVGARTEAFF.

This clone was detected a few times. CDR3 nucleotide sequence: TGTGCCAGCAGCTCCGGTACCTGGACAGCCTCCTACGAGCAGTACTTC. Its protein product is CASSSGTWTASYEQYF. The rearrangement links TRBV5-6 to TRBJ2-5; D might be TRBD1 (6 bases). The J call may be faulty, since TRBJ2-7 better matches the DNA end. Germline V gene sequence: CDR1 SGHDT, CDR2 YYEEEE. The CDR3 is made up of 16 amino acids.

The chain is built from TRBV11-2 and TRBJ2-7; possible D gene TRBD1, 6 bases. The germline gives CDR1 SGHAT, CDR2 FQNNGV. V lost 4 bases and J lost 3, with 16 bases in between. The CDR3 totals 15 residues. The CDR3 nucleotides are TGTGCCAGCAGCTCTACAGGGCTAGGATACTACGAGCAGTACTTC. Its protein product is CASSSTGLGYYEQYF.

A single count supports this clone. The chain combines TRBV13 with TRBJ2-3; 10 bases are a match to TRBD2. This CDR3 region has 18 residues. Germline values: CDR1 PRHDT, CDR2 FYEKMQ (reference sequence). Trimming took 1 base from V and 6 from J; bases not matched to a gene: 13. CDR3 sequence (DNA): TGTGCCAGCAGCTTAGTCCGGACTAGCGGTTCCGCTGGGGATACGCAGTATTTT. As protein: CASSLVRTSGSAGDTQYF.

This chain connects TRBV10-3 to TRBJ2-3; D is perhaps TRBD1 or TRBD2 (5 bases each). V lost 8 bases, J lost 6 bases, and 9 bases lay in between. Germline CDR1 reads ENHRY; CDR2 reads SYGVKD. This CDR3 comprises 11 residues. CDR3 amino acids: CAIGGSDTQYF. CDR3 bases: TGTGCCATCGGGGGTTCGGATACGCAGTATTTT.

The chain employs TRBV2 and TRBJ2-1, with D tentatively TRBD2 (5 bases). The CDR3 is made up of 16 amino acids. Trimming removed 4 bases from V and 2 bases from J, with 15 bases in between. The germline V gene encodes CDR1 SNHLY and CDR2 FYNNEI. The DNA of the CDR3 is TGTGCCAGCAGTGGGAAGGTGTCCGGGGCCTACAATGAGCAGTTCTTC. Translation gives CASSGKVSGAYNEQFF.

This chain connects TRBV2 to TRBJ1-4; no clear D. Germline-derived CDR1 and CDR2 are SNHLY and FYNNEI. The CDR3 consists of 15 residues. The V gene lost 6 bases and the J gene lost 5 bases, with 16 bases spanning the gap. The CDR3 region is CASSTPSASNEKLFF. Here the CDR3 DNA reads TGTGCCAGCAGCACACCATCCGCTAGCAATGAAAAACTGTTTTTT.